The 32 T cell receptor beta chains presented below share a single source sample, sequenced in a study of regulatory T cells in long-lasting Graves disease. Arm-PCR of CDR3 regions and iRepertoire HTBI primers were used to build TCR beta libraries. Each CDR3 protein is one row after TCRdb ran MiXCR on the multiplex PCR reads. The sample records under 400,000 distinct CDR3 sequences, over 15% being singletons. As for time point: newly diagnosed GD, antithyroid drugs for less than 3 months. TCR sequences were obtained from RNA taken from PBMCs. The data also belong to a second study, concerning T cells in Graves' hyperthyroidism and ophthalmopathy.

The sequenced sample was peripheral blood mononuclear cells (PBMCs), obtained at new diagnosis, from a patient treated with antithyroid drugs. The receptors were gathered from a man in his forties with Graves disease.

This clonotype showed up many times. The CDR3 nucleotides read TGCGCCAGCAGCTTGGAGGGGAGCTCCTACAATGAGCAGTTCTTC. Translation gives CASSLEGSSYNEQFF. The gene calls are TRBV5-1 and TRBJ2-1; D possibly matches TRBD1 or TRBD2 (5 bases each). Trimming took off 0 bases at V and 0 bases at J, with 7 bases between the two ends. CDR3 length equals 15 residues. CDR1 and CDR2 (germline): SGHRS, YFSETQ.

This clonotype came up many times. The chain recombines TRBV5-5 with TRBJ1-4; no reliable D call. The V gene lost 4 bases and the J gene lost 6 bases, with 13 bases spanning the gap. The CDR3 runs 14 residues. Germline V gene sequence: CDR1 SGHKS, CDR2 YYEKEE (reference sequence). DNA for the CDR3: TGTGCCAGCAGCCTACGGGCGTGGGATGAAAAACTGTTTTTT. Residues: CASSLRAWDEKLFF.

There are many counts of this clonotype. V and J are TRBV20-1 and TRBJ2-7; weak D call: TRBD2 (6 bases). The CDR3 covers 15 residues. Looked up from germline, CDR1 is DFQATT and CDR2 is SNEGSKA (reference sequence). The V end was cut by 3 bases, the J end by 0 bases, with 15 bases between. CDR3 region: CSASGLRGTSYEQYF. DNA of the CDR3: TGCAGTGCTAGTGGGCTACGGGGGACCTCCTACGAGCAGTACTTC.

CDR3 bases: TGTGCCTGGAGTCCGGGACAGCGCACGGGTTTCTTT. Its protein product is CAWSPGQRTGFF. This chain uses TRBV30 with TRBJ1-1; TRBD1 matches 7 bases. The V segment lost 2 bases and the J segment 13 bases; nucleotides outside the gene matches: 10. CDR1 is GTSNPN, CDR2 SVGIG, per germline (reference sequence). The CDR3 covers 12 residues.

This clonotype has just one count. This chain links TRBV10-3 with TRBJ2-4; D might be TRBD2 (6 bases). CDR3 size: 13 residues. With 2 bases removed from V and 9 bases from J, the gap between germline ends came to 11 bases. Germline CDR1 and CDR2: ENHRY and SYGVKD. DNA for the CDR3: TGTGCCATCAGTGAGGTCGAGGAGGGCATTCAGTACTTC. It specifies CAISEVEEGIQYF.

This clonotype was counted many times. The V and J genes are TRBV6-1 and TRBJ2-1; 9 bases line up with TRBD1. The CDR3 covers 15 residues. The junction had 8 bases not matched to a gene; V was cut back by 6 bases and J by 5 bases. Germline lookup yields CDR1 MNHNS and CDR2 SASEGT. The CDR3 coding sequence is TGTGCCAGCAGCCCCCTGGGACAGGGTGACAATGAGCAGTTCTTC. Translation: CASSPLGQGDNEQFF.

This chain connects TRBV20-1 to TRBJ2-5; 9 bases map to TRBD2. J was trimmed by 4 bases and V by 1 base; bases with no gene match: 4. Germline CDR1 is DFQATT and CDR2 is SNEGSKA (reference sequence). This CDR3 contains 14 residues. The CDR3: CSARGLAVRETQYF. CDR3 nucleotides: TGCAGTGCTAGAGGACTAGCGGTGCGAGAGACCCAGTACTTC.

This clonotype was detected a few times. The gene calls are TRBV7-9 and TRBJ1-4; TRBD1 matches at 8 bases. The ends lost 5 bases at V and 7 bases at J; junction bases unmatched: 18. The CDR3 sequence is 18 residues long. CDR1 is SEHNR, CDR2 FQNEAQ, per germline (reference sequence). The CDR3 region is CASSPKRTPDRAGEKLFF. CDR3 sequence (DNA): TGTGCCAGCAGCCCAAAGAGAACCCCGGACAGGGCTGGTGAAAAACTGTTTTTT.

In its sample, this clonotype was seen many times. The chain uses TRBV18 and TRBJ1-3, with TRBD1 as a possible D gene (6 bases). The CDR3 totals 15 residues. From germline, CDR1 is KGHSH and CDR2 LQKENI. Trimming removed 3 bases at V and 7 bases at J, with 16 bases between. Here the CDR3 DNA reads TGTGCCAGCTCACCTTCGGACAGCCTAGGGAACACCATATATTTT. Protein sequence: CASSPSDSLGNTIYF.

This clonotype showed up many times. This chain links TRBV30 with TRBJ2-1, with TRBD2 matching 9 bases. J was trimmed by 4 bases and V by 3 bases; bases with no gene match: 7. The germline gives CDR1 GTSNPN, CDR2 SVGIG (reference sequence). The CDR3 is made up of 15 amino acids. Here the CDR3 DNA reads TGTGCCTGGAGGTTGAAAACTAGCGGGTACAATGAGCAGTTCTTC. It translates to CAWRLKTSGYNEQFF.

This clonotype was recorded many times. The J gene is TRBJ2-2, the V gene TRBV6-1; no firm D call. The CDR3 contains 12 residues. Germline values: CDR1 MNHNS, CDR2 SASEGT. The germline V and J ends were trimmed by 4 bases and 6 bases, with 6 bases remaining between them. This CDR3 is CASSGGPGELFF. In DNA form, the CDR3 reads TGTGCCAGCAGTGGAGGTCCCGGGGAGCTGTTTTTT.

This clonotype has ten or more counts. V gene TRBV27 combines with J gene TRBJ1-1, with D perhaps matching TRBD1 (5 bases). Looked up from germline, CDR1 is MNHEY and CDR2 is SMNVEV (reference sequence). The CDR3 totals 14 residues. The V and J ends lost 10 bases and 1 base respectively, with 16 bases between them. The CDR3 region is CATKPGRSNTEAFF. In nucleotides, the CDR3 is TGTGCCACCAAACCGGGACGGTCGAACACTGAAGCTTTCTTT.

This clonotype was counted only a few times. The chain recombines TRBV29-1 with TRBJ2-2, with TRBD2 matching over 9 bases. Trimming cost V 4 bases and J 4 bases; bases outside gene matches: 1. Germline V gene lookup returns CDR1 SQVTM and CDR2 ANQGSEA. The CDR3 spans 13 residues. DNA for the CDR3: TGCAGCGTTGGGCGGGGGGGCACCGGGGAGCTGTTTTTT. This codes for CSVGRGGTGELFF.

This clonotype appeared many times. The chain couples TRBV3-1 to TRBJ1-5; TRBD1 aligns across 10 bases. The CDR3 consists of 14 residues. V lost 3 bases and J lost 7; bases outside the gene matches: 3. Germline-derived CDR1 and CDR2 are LGHDT and YNNKEL (reference sequence). The CDR3 nucleotides read TGTGCCAGCAGCCACGGACAGGGGGGACAGCCCCAGCATTTT. As protein: CASSHGQGGQPQHF.

This clonotype was counted a few times. The rearrangement links TRBV20-1 to TRBJ1-2; TRBD1 matches 10 bases. CDR1 and CDR2 (germline): DFQATT, SNEGSKA (reference sequence). Trimming at V came to 1 base and at J to 7 bases, leaving 15 bases not matched to a gene. The CDR3 length is 17 residues. CDR3 loop: CSARASFGTGVMGGYTF. CDR3 DNA: TGCAGTGCTAGAGCTTCGTTCGGGACAGGGGTAATGGGTGGCTACACCTTC.

At least ten counts were recorded for this clonotype. The chain is built from TRBV10-3 and TRBJ2-3; TRBD1 agrees at 7 bases. Germline CDR1 reads ENHRY; CDR2 reads SYGVKD. The CDR3 loop spans 15 amino acids. V lost 6 bases, J lost 2 bases, and 8 bases stayed unmatched. Written as DNA, the CDR3 is TGTGCCATCAGCTCCGGGACAGTGAACACAGATACGCAGTATTTT. It is translated as CAISSGTVNTDTQYF.

This clonotype has ten or more counts. The chain uses TRBV18 and TRBJ2-2; D is perhaps TRBD2 (6 bases). V was shortened by 2 bases and J by 4 bases, with 14 bases between the two germline ends. In germline, CDR1 is KGHSH, CDR2 LQKENI. There are 16 residues in the CDR3. The CDR3 sequence: CASSPFGREGTGELFF. CDR3 DNA sequence: TGTGCCAGCTCACCATTCGGGAGAGAGGGCACCGGGGAGCTGTTTTTT.

Concerning this clonotype: It may be a read error: a sequence one base away is much more abundant. The rearrangement links TRBV20-1 to TRBJ2-3; maybe TRBD1 (5 bases). CDR3 length: 13 amino acids. CDR1 and CDR2 (germline): DFQATT, SNEGSKA (reference sequence). The DNA for the CDR3 is TGCAGTGCTCGTACAGGAACCCCAGATATGCAGTATTTT. As protein: CSARTGTPDMQYF.

This clonotype was counted at least ten times. The chain recombines TRBV2 with TRBJ2-3, with TRBD1 matching over 8 bases. Per germline, CDR1 SNHLY and CDR2 FYNNEI. Unmatched junction bases numbered 3, after V lost 6 bases and J lost 4 bases. This CDR3 has 13 residues. The CDR3, as DNA: TGTGCCAGCAGACAGGACAGGGCAGATACGCAGTATTTT. This gives the protein CASRQDRADTQYF.

This chain uses TRBV12-3 or TRBV12-4 with TRBJ2-5; D remains ambiguous. The CDR3 is made up of 14 amino acids. V shed 5 bases and J shed 0 bases, with 10 bases lying between them. CDR3 sequence reads: CASSVWQYQETQYF. The CDR3 DNA reads as TGTGCCAGCAGTGTTTGGCAGTACCAAGAGACCCAGTACTTC.

Only a few counts were recorded for this clonotype. This rearrangement joins TRBV2 to TRBJ2-5, with D perhaps matching TRBD2 (6 bases). Trimming took 8 bases from V and 4 from J, leaving 17 bases between them. This CDR3 contains 14 residues. CDR1 SNHLY and CDR2 FYNNEI come from the germline V gene. For the CDR3, the DNA is TGTGCCAGCCATCAGGGACTGCCGCTAGAGACCCAGTACTTC. Its translation: CASHQGLPLETQYF.

Ten or more counts support this clonotype. This sequence joins TRBV13 and TRBJ2-1; TRBD1 matches at 9 bases. The V and J ends lost 6 bases and 8 bases, in that order; junction bases with no gene match: 8. This CDR3 is 14 amino acids long. CDR1 and CDR2 (germline): PRHDT, FYEKMQ (reference sequence). The CDR3 here is CASRTGTGYHEQFF. The CDR3 bases are TGTGCCAGCAGAACCGGGACAGGGTACCATGAGCAGTTCTTC.

This clonotype was counted at least ten times. CDR3 bases: TGTGCCAGCACATCAGGGGGTTTGTACGAGCAGTACTTC. Its translation is CASTSGGLYEQYF. The rearrangement joins TRBV28 to TRBJ2-7; 7 nucleotides align to TRBD1. CDR1 is MDHEN and CDR2 is SYDVKM in the germline V gene. J lost 4 bases, V lost 7 bases, and 7 bases had no gene match. CDR3 size: 13 residues.

This clonotype was seen repeatedly, ten times or more. The rearrangement links TRBV30 to TRBJ2-3; TRBD2 matches 9 bases. The CDR3 is 14 residues long. After removal of 4 bases from V and 2 bases from J, the junction contained 4 bases not matched to a gene. From germline, CDR1 is GTSNPN and CDR2 SVGIG (reference sequence). The CDR3 DNA is TGTGCCTGGAAAGAGCGGGGGGACACAGATACGCAGTATTTT. It specifies CAWKERGDTDTQYF.

The table lists this clonotype with many counts. V gene TRBV28 combines with J gene TRBJ1-5, with D unresolved. This CDR3 spans 13 amino acids. Germline-derived CDR1 and CDR2 are MDHEN and SYDVKM. The V end was cut by 8 bases, the J end by 2 bases, with 10 bases between. This CDR3 reads CASRPAGNQPQHF. CDR3 nucleotide sequence: TGTGCCAGCCGGCCAGCGGGCAATCAGCCCCAGCATTTT.

This clonotype was picked up a small number of times. The chain recombines TRBV29-1 with TRBJ1-2; a possible D gene is TRBD1 (5 bases). V lost 7 bases and J 8 bases, leaving 17 bases between the germline ends. The CDR3 runs 12 residues. Germline assignment: CDR1 SQVTM and CDR2 ANQGSEA. The CDR3 nucleotides read TGCAGCGCTGACAGTTCGGTGTTGGGCTACACCTTC. Its translation: CSADSSVLGYTF.

The CDR3 sequence is CASSIIAGVSYEQYF. CDR3 DNA sequence: TGTGCCAGCAGCATAATAGCGGGGGTCTCCTACGAGCAGTACTTC. The rearrangement links TRBV7-8 to TRBJ2-7, with 9 bases that match TRBD2. The CDR3 covers 15 residues. V gave up 5 bases and J gave up 0 bases; unmatched junction bases: 5. Germline V lookup: CDR1 SGHVS, CDR2 FQNEAQ.

In this sample, this clonotype turned up many times. V gene TRBV28 combines with J gene TRBJ1-5; D not certain. The CDR3 totals 15 residues. Trimming took 5 bases from V and 3 from J, leaving 14 bases between them. Germline V gives CDR1 MDHEN, CDR2 SYDVKM. The CDR3 DNA follows: TGTGCCAGCAGTAACGTTGGCAGACCCAATCAGCCCCAGCATTTT. Residues: CASSNVGRPNQPQHF. The whole variable domain, remainder taken from reference TRBV28 and TRBJ1-5, is DVKVTQSSRYLVKRTGEKVFLECVQDMDHENMFWYRQDPGLGLRLIYFSYDVKMKEKGDIPEGYSVSREKKERFSLILESASTNQTSMYLCASSNVGRPNQPQHFGDGTRLSIL.

The chain uses TRBV20-1 and TRBJ2-7, with 9 bases lining up with TRBD1. J lost 4 bases, V lost 0 bases, and 7 bases had no gene match. This CDR3 comprises 15 residues. Germline V gives CDR1 DFQATT, CDR2 SNEGSKA (reference sequence). As DNA, the CDR3 is TGCAGTGCTAGAGATCTTACAGGGGGCAAGTACGAGCAGTACTTC. Residues: CSARDLTGGKYEQYF.

The sample holds many counts of this clonotype. J is TRBJ1-5 and V is TRBV20-1; D possibly corresponds to TRBD1 (5 bases). Germline CDR1 and CDR2: DFQATT and SNEGSKA (reference sequence). Trimming pared 3 bases from V and 5 bases from J, leaving 11 bases between. The CDR3 contains 13 residues. Written as DNA, the CDR3 is TGCAGTGCTAGCTCGGACACTTATCAGCCCCAGCATTTT. It translates to CSASSDTYQPQHF.

This clonotype came up many times. J is TRBJ2-5 and V is TRBV20-1, with 14 bases that match TRBD2. The CDR3 sequence is 14 residues long. Per germline, CDR1 DFQATT and CDR2 SNEGSKA (reference sequence). The V segment lost 6 bases and the J segment 5 bases; nucleotides outside the gene matches: 5. The CDR3 DNA reads TGCAGTGCCGCCGGGACTAGCGGGGGCGAGACCCAGTACTTC. As protein: CSAAGTSGGETQYF.

To note about this clonotype: A clone one base away is much larger, so this may be a read error. The chain has TRBV11-2 and TRBJ2-1, with a weak D call TRBD2 (5 bases). Germline V CDR1 and CDR2: SGHAT, FQNNGV. The CDR3 loop spans 17 amino acids. The CDR3 nucleotides are TGTGCCGGCAGCCCAAGAGGGCACAGTTCCTCCTACAATGAGCAGTTCTTC. Protein product: CAGSPRGHSSSYNEQFF.